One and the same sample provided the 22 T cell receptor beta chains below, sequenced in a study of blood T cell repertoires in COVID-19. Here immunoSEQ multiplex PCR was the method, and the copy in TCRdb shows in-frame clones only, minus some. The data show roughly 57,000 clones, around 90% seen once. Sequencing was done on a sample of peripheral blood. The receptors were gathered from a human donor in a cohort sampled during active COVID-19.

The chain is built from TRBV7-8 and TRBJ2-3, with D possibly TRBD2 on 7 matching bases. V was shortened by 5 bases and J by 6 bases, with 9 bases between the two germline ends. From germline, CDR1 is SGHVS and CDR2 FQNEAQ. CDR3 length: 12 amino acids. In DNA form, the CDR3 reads TGTGCCAGCAGCGGGGGGGCGGATACGCAGTATTTT. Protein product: CASSGGADTQYF.

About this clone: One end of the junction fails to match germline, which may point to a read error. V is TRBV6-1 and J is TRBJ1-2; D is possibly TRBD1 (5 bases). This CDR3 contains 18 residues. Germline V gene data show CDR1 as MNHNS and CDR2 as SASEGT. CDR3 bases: TGTGCCAGCAATGAATCGCTGTTTGTCGATAATCAGGGTAAAGGCTACACCTTC. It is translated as CASNESLFVDNQGKGYTF.

In DNA, the CDR3 is TGTGCCAGCAGCAAAGGACAGAGTTACTATGGCTACACCTTC. Protein: CASSKGQSYYGYTF. This chain links TRBV21-1 with TRBJ1-2; TRBD1 is the table's D call and was not checked against the DNA. TRBV21-1 has pseudogene status. The CDR3 totals 14 residues.

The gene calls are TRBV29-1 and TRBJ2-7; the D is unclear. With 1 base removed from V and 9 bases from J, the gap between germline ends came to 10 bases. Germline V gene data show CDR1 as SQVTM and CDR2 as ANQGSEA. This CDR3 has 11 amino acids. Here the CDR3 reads CSVEGDNRQYF. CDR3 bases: TGCAGCGTTGAAGGCGACAATAGGCAGTACTTC.

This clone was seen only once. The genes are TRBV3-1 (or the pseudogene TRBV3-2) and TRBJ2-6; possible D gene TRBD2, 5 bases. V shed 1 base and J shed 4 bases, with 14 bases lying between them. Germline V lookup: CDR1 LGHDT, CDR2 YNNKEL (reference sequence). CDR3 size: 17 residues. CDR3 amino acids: CASSQVLRSGGANVLTF. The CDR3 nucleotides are TGTGCCAGCAGCCAAGTCCTGAGGTCGGGAGGGGCCAACGTCCTGACTTTC.

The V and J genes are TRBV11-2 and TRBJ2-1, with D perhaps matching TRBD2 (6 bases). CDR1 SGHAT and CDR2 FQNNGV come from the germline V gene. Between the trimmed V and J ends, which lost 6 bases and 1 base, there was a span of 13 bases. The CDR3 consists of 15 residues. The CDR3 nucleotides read TGTGCCAGCAGTCTAAGACGGGGGTCCTACAATGAGCAGTTCTTC. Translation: CASSLRRGSYNEQFF.

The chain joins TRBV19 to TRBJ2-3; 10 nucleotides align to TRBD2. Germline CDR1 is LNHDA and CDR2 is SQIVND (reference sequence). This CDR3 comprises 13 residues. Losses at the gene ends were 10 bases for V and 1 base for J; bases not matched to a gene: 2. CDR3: CATSGGGTDTQYF. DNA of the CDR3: TGTGCCACCAGCGGGGGGGGCACAGATACGCAGTATTTT.

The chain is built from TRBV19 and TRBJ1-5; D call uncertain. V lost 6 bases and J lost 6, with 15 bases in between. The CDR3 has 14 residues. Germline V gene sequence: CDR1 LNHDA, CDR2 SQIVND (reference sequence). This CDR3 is CASSFTAEGQPQHF. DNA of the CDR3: TGTGCCAGTAGCTTTACAGCTGAGGGTCAGCCCCAGCATTTT.

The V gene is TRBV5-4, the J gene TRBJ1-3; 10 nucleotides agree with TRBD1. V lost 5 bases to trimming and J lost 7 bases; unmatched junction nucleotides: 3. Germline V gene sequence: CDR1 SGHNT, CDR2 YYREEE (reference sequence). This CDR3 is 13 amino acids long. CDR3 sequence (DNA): TGTGCCAGCAGACAGGGACAGGGGAACACCATATATTTT. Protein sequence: CASRQGQGNTIYF.

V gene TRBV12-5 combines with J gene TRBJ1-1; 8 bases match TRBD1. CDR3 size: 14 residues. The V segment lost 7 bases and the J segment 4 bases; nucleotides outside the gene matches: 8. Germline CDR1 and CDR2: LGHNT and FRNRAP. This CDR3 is CASDPGQGGTEAFF. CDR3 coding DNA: TGTGCTAGTGACCCCGGACAGGGAGGCACTGAAGCTTTCTTT.

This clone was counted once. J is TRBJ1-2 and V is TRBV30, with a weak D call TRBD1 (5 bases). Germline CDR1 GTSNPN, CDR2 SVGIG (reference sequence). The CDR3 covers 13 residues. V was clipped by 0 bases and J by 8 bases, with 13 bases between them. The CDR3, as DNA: TGTGCCTGGAGTGTACGGTGGGGCGGAGGCTACACCTTC. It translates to CAWSVRWGGGYTF.

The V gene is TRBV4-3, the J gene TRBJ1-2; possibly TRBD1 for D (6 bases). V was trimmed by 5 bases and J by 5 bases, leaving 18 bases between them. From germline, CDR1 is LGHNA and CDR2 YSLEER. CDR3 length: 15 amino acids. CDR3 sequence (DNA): TGCGCCAGCAGCTCCTATTCCGGACAGTCTTATGGCTACACCTTC. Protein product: CASSSYSGQSYGYTF.

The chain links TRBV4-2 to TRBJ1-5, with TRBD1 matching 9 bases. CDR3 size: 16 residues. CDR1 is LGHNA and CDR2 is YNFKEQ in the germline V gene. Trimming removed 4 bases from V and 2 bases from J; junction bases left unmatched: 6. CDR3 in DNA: TGTGCCAGCAGCCCTGGGGACAGGGTCCGCAATCAGCCCCAGCATTTT. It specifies CASSPGDRVRNQPQHF.

CDR3 in DNA: TGTGCCAGCAGTTTACGCTATGGCTACACCTTC. The encoded protein is CASSLRYGYTF. This chain joins TRBV28 and TRBJ1-2; D gene uncertain. This CDR3 is built from 11 residues. CDR1 is MDHEN and CDR2 is SYDVKM in the germline V gene. V gave up 2 bases and J gave up 4 bases, with 2 bases separating them.

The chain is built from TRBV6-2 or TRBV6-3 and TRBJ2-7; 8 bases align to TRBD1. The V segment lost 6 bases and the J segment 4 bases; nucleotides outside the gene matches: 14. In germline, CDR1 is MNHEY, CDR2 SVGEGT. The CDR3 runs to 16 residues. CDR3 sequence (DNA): TGTGCCAGCAGCCGACCCCCGGGACAGGTCTCGTACGAGCAGTACTTC. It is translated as CASSRPPGQVSYEQYF.

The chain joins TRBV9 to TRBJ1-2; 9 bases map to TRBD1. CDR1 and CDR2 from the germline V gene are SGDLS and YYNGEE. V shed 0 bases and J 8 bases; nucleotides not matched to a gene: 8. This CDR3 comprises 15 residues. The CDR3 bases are TGTGCCAGCAGCGTAGACCCGACAGGGGGAAAGGGCTACACCTTC. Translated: CASSVDPTGGKGYTF. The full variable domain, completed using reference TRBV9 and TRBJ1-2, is DSGVTQTPKHLITATGQRVTLRCSPRSGDLSVYWYQQSLDQGLQFLIQYYNGEERAKGNILERFSAQQFPDLHSELNLSSLELGDSALYFCASSVDPTGGKGYTFGSGTRLTVV.

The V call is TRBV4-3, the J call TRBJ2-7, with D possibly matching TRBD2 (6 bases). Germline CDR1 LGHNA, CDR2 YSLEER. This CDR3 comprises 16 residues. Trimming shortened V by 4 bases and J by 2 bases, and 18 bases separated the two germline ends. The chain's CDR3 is CASSRGIGGQAYEQYF. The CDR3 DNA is TGCGCCAGCAGCCGAGGGATTGGAGGGCAAGCCTACGAGCAGTACTTC.

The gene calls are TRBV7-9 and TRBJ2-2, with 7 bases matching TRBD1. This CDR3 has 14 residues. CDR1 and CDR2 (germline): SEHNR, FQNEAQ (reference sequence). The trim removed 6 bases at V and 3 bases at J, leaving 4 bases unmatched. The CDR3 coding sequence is TGTGCCAGCAGGACAGGGTTGGACACCGGGGAGCTGTTTTTT. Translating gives CASRTGLDTGELFF.

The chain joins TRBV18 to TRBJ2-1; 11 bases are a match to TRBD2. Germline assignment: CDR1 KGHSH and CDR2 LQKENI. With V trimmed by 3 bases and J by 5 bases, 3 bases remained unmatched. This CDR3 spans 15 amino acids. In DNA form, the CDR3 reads TGTGCCAGCTCACCTGTAGCGGGGGGGGACAATGAGCAGTTCTTC. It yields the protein CASSPVAGGDNEQFF.

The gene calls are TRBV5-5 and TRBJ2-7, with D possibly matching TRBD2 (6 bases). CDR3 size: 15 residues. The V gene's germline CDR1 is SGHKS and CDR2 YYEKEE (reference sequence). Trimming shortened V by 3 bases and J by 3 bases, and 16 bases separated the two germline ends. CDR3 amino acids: CASSYDQRAYYEQYF. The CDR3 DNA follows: TGTGCCAGCAGCTATGACCAGCGGGCTTACTACGAGCAGTACTTC.

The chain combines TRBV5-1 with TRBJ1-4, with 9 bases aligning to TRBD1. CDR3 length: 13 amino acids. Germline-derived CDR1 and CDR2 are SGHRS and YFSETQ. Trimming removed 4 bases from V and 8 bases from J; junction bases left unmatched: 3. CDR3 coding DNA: TGCGCCAGCAGCCGGACAGGGGACGAAAAACTGTTTTTT. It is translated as CASSRTGDEKLFF.

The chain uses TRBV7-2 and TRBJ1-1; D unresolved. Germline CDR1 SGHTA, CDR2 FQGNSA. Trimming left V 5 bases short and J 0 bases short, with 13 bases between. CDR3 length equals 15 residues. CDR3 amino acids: CASSGDFGMNTEAFF. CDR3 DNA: TGTGCCAGCAGCGGAGACTTCGGAATGAACACTGAAGCTTTCTTT.